This T cell receptor beta chain was sequenced in a study of blood T cell repertoires in COVID-19. Study-wide context: Some COVID-19 samples were acute and others convalescent; all came from the United States, Italy and Spain. T cells, B-cell-depleted T cells, or PBMCs provided the cDNA or gDNA that served as material.

Authors' data handling: The authors estimated nucleated cell counts from reference gene primer amplification. TCRdb keeps only in-frame clones here, not all; method: immunoSEQ multiplex PCR. The DNA gave D and trimming, while V, J and clone size come from that table. This sample has 250,000 or so clones, with 84% found just once. Unmatched junction bases numbered 3, after V lost 3 bases and J lost 2 bases. CDR3 length: 14 residues. Per germline, CDR1 GTSNPN and CDR2 SVGIG (reference sequence). The source of this sequence is a woman in her 40s who had recovered from COVID-19. The chain couples TRBV30 to TRBJ1-3, with TRBD1 matching 8 bases. The sequenced material came from peripheral blood. CDR3 coding DNA: TGTGCCTGGAGAGAGACAGGGGCTGGAAACACCATATATTTT. Translated, it gives CAWRETGAGNTIYF.